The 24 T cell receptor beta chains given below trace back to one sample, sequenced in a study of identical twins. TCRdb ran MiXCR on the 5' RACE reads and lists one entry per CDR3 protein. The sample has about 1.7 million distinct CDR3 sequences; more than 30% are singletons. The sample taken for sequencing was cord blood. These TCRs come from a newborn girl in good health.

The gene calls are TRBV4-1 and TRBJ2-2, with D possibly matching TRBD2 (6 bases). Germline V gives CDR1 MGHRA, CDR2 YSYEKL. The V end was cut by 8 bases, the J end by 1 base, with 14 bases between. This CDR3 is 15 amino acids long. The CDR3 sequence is CASASWRENTGELFF. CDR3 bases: TGCGCCAGCGCGTCCTGGCGGGAGAACACCGGGGAGCTGTTTTTT.

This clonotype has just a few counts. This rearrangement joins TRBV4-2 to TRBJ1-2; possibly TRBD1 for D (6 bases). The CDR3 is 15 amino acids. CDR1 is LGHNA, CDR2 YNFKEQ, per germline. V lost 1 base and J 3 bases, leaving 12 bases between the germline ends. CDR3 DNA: TGTGCCAGCAGCCAAGTACGGACAGAGGACTATGGCTACACCTTC. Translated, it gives CASSQVRTEDYGYTF.

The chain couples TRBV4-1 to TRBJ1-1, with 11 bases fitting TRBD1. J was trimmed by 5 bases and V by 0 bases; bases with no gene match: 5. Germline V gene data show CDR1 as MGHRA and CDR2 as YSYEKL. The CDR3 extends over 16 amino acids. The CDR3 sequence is CASSQERRDRGTEAFF. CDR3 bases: TGCGCCAGCAGCCAAGAGAGGCGGGACAGGGGGACTGAAGCTTTCTTT.

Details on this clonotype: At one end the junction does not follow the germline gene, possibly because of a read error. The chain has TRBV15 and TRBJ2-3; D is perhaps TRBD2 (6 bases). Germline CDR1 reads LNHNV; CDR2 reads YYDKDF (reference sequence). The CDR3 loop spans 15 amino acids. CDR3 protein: CATSRPSAGTDTRYF. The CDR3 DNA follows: TGTGCCACCAGCAGACCCTCGGCAGGGACTGATACGCGGTATTTT.

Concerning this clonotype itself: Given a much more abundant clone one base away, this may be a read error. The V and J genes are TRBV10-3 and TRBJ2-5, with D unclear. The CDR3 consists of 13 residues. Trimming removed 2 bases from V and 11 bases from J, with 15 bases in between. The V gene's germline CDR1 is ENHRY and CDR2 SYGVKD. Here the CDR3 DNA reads TGTGCCATCAGTGAGGAATCTGGATTTCGACAGTACTTC. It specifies CAISEESGFRQYF.

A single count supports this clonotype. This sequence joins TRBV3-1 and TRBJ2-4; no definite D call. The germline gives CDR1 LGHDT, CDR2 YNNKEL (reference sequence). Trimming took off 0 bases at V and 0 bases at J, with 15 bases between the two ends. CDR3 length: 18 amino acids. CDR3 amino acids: CASSQEAPKLIAKNIQYF. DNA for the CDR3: TGTGCCAGCAGCCAAGAGGCACCTAAGCTTATAGCCAAAAACATTCAGTACTTC.

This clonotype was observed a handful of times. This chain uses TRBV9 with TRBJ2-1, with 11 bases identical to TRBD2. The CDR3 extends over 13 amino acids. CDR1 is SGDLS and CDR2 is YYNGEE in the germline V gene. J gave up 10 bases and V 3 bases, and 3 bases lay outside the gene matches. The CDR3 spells CASSGRLAGEQFF. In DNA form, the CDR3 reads TGTGCCAGCAGCGGCCGACTAGCGGGGGAGCAGTTCTTC.

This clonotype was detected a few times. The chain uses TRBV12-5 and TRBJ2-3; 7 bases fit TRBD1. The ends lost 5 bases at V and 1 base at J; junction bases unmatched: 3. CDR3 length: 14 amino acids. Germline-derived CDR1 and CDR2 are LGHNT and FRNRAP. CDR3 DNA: TGTGCTAGTGGTGAGACAGGGCGCACAGATACGCAGTATTTT. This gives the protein CASGETGRTDTQYF.

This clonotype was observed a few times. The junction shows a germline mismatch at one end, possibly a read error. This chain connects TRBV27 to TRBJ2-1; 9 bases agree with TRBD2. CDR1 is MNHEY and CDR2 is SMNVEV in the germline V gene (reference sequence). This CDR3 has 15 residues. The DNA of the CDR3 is TGTGCCGGCAGTTTAAGCGGGGGGCCCTACAATGAGCAGTTCTTC. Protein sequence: CAGSLSGGPYNEQFF.

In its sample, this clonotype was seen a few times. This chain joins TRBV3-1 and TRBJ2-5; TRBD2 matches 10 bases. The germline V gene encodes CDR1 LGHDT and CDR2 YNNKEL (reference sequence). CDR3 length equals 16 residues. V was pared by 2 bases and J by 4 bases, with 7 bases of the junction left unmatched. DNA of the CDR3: TGTGCCAGCAGCCAATATCTTTCTAGCGGGAGAGAGACCCAGTACTTC. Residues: CASSQYLSSGRETQYF.

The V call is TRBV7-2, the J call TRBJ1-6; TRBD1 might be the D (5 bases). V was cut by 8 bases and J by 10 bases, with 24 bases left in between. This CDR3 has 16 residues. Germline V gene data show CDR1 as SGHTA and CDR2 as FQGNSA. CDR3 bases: TGTGCCAGCCCTCTCGGGGGAGCCTTCTTCGGGTCACCCCTCCACTTT. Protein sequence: CASPLGGAFFGSPLHF.

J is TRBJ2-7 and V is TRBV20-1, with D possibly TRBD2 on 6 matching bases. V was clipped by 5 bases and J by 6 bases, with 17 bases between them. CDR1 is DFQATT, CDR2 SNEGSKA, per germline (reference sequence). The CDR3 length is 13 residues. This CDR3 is CSAGPPGLTEQYF. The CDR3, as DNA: TGCAGTGCTGGGCCTCCGGGACTTACCGAGCAGTACTTC.

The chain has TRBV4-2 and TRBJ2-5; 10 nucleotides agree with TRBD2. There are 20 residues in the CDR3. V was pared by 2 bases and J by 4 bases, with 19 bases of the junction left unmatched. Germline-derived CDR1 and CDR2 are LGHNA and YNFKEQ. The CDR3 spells CASSQKRGGLAGVKGETQYF. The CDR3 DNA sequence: TGTGCCAGCAGCCAAAAGCGTGGCGGGCTAGCGGGAGTGAAGGGAGAGACCCAGTACTTC.

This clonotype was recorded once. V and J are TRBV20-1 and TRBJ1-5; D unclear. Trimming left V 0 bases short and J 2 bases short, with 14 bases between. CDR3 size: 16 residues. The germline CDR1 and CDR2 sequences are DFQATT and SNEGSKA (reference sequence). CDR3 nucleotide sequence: TGCAGTGCTAGAGATGCTCTTCGGGGAGGCAATCAGCCCCAGCATTTT. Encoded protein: CSARDALRGGNQPQHF.

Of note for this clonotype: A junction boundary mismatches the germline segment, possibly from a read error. CDR3: CASSLYTGSNQPRHF. The CDR3 nucleotides are TGTGCCAGCAGCTTATACACAGGGAGCAATCAGCCCCGGCATTTT. The gene calls are TRBV7-2 and TRBJ1-5, with D maybe TRBD1 (6 bases). Per germline, CDR1 SGHTA and CDR2 FQGNSA. The CDR3 spans 15 residues.

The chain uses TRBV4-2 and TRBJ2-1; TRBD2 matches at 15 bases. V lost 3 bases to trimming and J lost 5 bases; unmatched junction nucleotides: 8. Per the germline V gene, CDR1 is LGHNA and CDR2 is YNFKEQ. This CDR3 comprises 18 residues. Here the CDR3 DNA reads TGTGCCAGCAGCCAGGAGGGGACTAGCGGGGGGCTCCACAATGAGCAGTTCTTC. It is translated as CASSQEGTSGGLHNEQFF.

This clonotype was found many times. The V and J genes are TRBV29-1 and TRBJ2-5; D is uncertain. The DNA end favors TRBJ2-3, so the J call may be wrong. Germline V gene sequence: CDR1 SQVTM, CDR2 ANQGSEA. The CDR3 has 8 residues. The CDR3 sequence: CSVGTQYF. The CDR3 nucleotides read TGCAGCGTTGGGACGCAGTATTTT.

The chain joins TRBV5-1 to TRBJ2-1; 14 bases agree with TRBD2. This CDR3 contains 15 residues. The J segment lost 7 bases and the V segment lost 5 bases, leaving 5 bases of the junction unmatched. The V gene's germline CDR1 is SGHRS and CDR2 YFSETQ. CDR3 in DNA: TGCGCCAGCAGTTATCGGACTAGCGGGGGGAATGAGCAGTTCTTC. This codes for CASSYRTSGGNEQFF.

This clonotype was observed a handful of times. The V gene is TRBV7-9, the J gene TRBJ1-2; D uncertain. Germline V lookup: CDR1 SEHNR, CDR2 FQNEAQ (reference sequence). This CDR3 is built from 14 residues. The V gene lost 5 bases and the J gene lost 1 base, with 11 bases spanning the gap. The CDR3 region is CASSTREGNYGYTF. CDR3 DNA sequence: TGTGCCAGCAGCACCCGGGAGGGTAACTATGGCTACACCTTC.

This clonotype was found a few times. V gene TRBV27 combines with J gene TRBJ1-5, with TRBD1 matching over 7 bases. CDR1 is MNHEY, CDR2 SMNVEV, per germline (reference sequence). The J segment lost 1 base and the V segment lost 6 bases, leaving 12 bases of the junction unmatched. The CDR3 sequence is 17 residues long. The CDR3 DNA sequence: TGTGCCAGCAGCCCGGGACAGCCTCCGTTAAGCAATCAGCCCCAGCATTTT. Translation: CASSPGQPPLSNQPQHF.

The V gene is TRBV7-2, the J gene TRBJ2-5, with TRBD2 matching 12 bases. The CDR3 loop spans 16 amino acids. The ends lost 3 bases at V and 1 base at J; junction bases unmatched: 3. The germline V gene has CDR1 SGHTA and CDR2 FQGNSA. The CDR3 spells CASSLPSGGGQETQYF. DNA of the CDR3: TGTGCCAGCAGCTTGCCTAGCGGGGGGGGCCAAGAGACCCAGTACTTC. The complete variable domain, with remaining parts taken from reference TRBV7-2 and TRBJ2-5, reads GAGVSQSPSNKVTEKGKDVELRCDPISGHTALYWYRQSLGQGLEFLIYFQGNSAPDKSGLPSDRFSAERTGGSVSTLTIQRTQQEDSAVYLCASSLPSGGGQETQYFGPGTRLLVL.

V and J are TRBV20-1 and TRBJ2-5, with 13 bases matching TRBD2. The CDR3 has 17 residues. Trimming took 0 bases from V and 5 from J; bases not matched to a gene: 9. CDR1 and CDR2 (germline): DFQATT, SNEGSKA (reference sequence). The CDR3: CSAREPQTSGGRETQYF. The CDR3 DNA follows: TGCAGTGCTAGAGAACCCCAGACTAGCGGGGGGCGGGAGACCCAGTACTTC.

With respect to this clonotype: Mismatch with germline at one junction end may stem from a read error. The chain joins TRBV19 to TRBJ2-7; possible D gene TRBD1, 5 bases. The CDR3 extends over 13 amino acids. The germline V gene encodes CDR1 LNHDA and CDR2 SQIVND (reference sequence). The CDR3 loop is CAGSIRGYNEQYF. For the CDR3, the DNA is TGTGCCGGTAGTATTAGGGGTTACAATGAGCAGTACTTC. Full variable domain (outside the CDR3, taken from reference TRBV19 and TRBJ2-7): DGGITQSPKYLFRKEGQNVTLSCEQNLNHDAMYWYRQDPGQGLRLIYYSQIVNDFQKGDIAEGYSVSREKKESFPLTVTSAQKNPTAFYLCAGSIRGYNEQYFGPGTRLTVT.

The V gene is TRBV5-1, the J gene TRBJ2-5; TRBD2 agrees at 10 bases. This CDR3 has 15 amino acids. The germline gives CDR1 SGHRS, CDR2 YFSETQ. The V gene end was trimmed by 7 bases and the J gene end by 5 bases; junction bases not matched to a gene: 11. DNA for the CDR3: TGCGCCAGCCACTTGCTAGCGGGAGCTAAGGAGACCCAGTACTTC. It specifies CASHLLAGAKETQYF.